This T cell receptor beta chain was identified in a study of blood T cell dynamics during melanoma immunotherapy. TCRdb keeps only in-frame clones here, not all; method: immunoSEQ multiplex PCR. The sample lists about 930 clones; roughly 75% were seen once. The CDR3 runs 14 residues. Trimming shortened V by 2 bases and J by 3 bases, and 7 bases separated the two germline ends. Study outcomes and limitations: Clones driving repertoire changes may be melanoma-specific or general immune activation. The most clonal sorted CD8+ subset, immune-effector cells, was closest to cell-free DNA CDR3 sequences.

Time point in this sample: week 3, after first cycle of checkpoint inhibitor. Memory T cells counted as immune-effector cells when CD3+ CD4- CD8+ CD45RA- CD45RO-high CD27- CCR7-. This clone was counted between two and nine times. The antigen is not known. The clonotype comes from a human donor with melanoma. The chain combines TRBV23-1 with TRBJ2-2; a weak D match, TRBD1 (6 bases). TRBV23-1 qualifies as an ORF whose function is uncertain. Sequences were derived from CD8+ T cells from blood, sampled from a patient treated with checkpoint blockade. CDR3 nucleotide sequence: TGCGCCAGCAGTCAACAGGGGTACACCGGGGAGCTGTTTTTT. Amino acids: CASSQQGYTGELFF.